The TCR beta chain under discussion was sequenced for a study of cytomegalovirus exposure and HLA in healthy donors. Points from the study as a whole: Reports showed the classifier diagnosing cytomegalovirus status with high specificity and sensitivity. In vitro, a few CMV-associated chains proved specific for CMV antigens. Investigators reported 150 to 200 TCR beta chains as tied to cytomegalovirus.

The approximately 120-subject validation cohort, separate from the approximately 670-subject first cohort, included the donors. Notes on this clone: What it recognizes is unknown.

Some clones are missing from TCRdb's copy, which holds only in-frame ones; the method was immunoSEQ multiplex PCR. The sample lists more than 95,000 clones, roughly nine tenths seen once, with less than 4.5% in the top ten. The junction had 15 bases not matched to a gene; V was cut back by 4 bases and J by 3 bases. Germline loops: CDR1 LNHDA, CDR2 SQIVND (reference sequence). The CDR3 runs to 19 residues. The V gene is TRBV19, the J gene TRBJ1-6; 7 nucleotides match TRBD1. The sample was PBMCs. The source of this sequence is a man between 18 and 35 years old in good health and CMV-seropositive. CDR3 loop: CASSNYYTGTAFYNSPLHF. CDR3 sequence (DNA): TGTGCCAGTAGTAATTACTACACCGGGACAGCCTTCTATAATTCACCCCTCCACTTT. Together with reference TRBV19 and TRBJ1-6, the CDR3 gives the full variable domain: DGGITQSPKYLFRKEGQNVTLSCEQNLNHDAMYWYRQDPGQGLRLIYYSQIVNDFQKGDIAEGYSVSREKKESFPLTVTSAQKNPTAFYLCASSNYYTGTAFYNSPLHFGNGTRLTVT.